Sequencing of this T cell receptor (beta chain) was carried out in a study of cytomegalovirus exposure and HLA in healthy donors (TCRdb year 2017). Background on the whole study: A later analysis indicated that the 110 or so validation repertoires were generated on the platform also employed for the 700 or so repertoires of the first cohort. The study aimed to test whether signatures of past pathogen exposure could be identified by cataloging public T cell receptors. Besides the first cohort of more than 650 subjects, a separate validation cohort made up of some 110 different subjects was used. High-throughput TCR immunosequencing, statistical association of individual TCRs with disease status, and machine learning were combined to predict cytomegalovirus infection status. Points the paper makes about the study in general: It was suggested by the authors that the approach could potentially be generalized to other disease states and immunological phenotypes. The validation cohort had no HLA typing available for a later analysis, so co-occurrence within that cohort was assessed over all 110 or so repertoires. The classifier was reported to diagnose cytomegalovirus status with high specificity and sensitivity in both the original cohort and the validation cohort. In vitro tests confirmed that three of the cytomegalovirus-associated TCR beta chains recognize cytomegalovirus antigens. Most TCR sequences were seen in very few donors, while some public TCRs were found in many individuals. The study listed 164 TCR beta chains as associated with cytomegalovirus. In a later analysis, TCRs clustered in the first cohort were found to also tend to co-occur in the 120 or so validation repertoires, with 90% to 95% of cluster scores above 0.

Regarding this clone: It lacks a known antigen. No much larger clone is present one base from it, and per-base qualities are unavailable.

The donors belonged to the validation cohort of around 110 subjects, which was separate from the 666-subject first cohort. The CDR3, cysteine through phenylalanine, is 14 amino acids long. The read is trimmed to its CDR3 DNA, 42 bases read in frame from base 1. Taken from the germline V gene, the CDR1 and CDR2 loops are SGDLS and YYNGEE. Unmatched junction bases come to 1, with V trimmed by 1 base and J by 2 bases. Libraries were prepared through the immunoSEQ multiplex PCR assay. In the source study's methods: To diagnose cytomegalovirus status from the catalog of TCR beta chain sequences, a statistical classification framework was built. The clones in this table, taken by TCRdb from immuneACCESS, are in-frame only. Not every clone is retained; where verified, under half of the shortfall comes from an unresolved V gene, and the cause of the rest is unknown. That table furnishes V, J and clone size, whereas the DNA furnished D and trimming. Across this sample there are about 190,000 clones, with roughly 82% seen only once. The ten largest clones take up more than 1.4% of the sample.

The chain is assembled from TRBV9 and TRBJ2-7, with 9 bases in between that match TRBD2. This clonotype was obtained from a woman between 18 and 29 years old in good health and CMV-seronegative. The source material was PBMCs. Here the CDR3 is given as CASSVSSGTYEQYF. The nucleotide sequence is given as TGTGCCAGCAGCGTATCTAGCGGGACCTACGAGCAGTACTTC.